Following are 31 T cell receptor beta chains from one sample sequenced in a study of T cells of healthy individuals. TCRdb ran MiXCR on the 5' RACE reads and lists one entry per CDR3 protein. Altogether around 100,000 distinct CDR3 sequences are present, around 17% being singletons, with the ten largest covering approximately 5.7%. The receptors derive from a human donor in good health.

This clonotype was seen repeatedly, ten times or more. The chain links TRBV10-3 to TRBJ1-5; 10 positions agree with TRBD1. Germline V gene data show CDR1 as ENHRY and CDR2 as SYGVKD. J was trimmed by 7 bases and V by 6 bases; bases with no gene match: 6. This CDR3 spans 14 amino acids. CDR3 sequence reads: CAIRGDRGNQPQHF. CDR3 bases: TGTGCCATCAGGGGGGACAGGGGTAACCAGCCCCAGCATTTT.

V usage is TRBV20-1 and J usage is TRBJ2-7; D is possibly TRBD2 (5 bases). With 4 bases removed from V and 0 bases from J, the gap between germline ends came to 16 bases. The germline V gene has CDR1 DFQATT and CDR2 SNEGSKA (reference sequence). This CDR3 spans 15 amino acids. For the CDR3, the DNA is TGCAGTGCTAACGTACCGGGGATCTCCTCCTACGAGCAGTACTTC. Its protein is CSANVPGISSYEQYF.

This clonotype was seen only a few times. The rearrangement uses TRBV11-3 and TRBJ2-7; 10 positions agree with TRBD2. This CDR3 has 16 amino acids. V dropped 0 bases and J dropped 5; count of bases not matched to a gene: 7. Germline V gives CDR1 SGHNT, CDR2 YENEEA. The CDR3 sequence is CASSLDKREGNNEQYF. As DNA, the CDR3 is TGTGCCAGCAGCTTAGATAAGCGGGAGGGAAACAACGAGCAGTACTTC.

The sample holds a few counts of this clonotype. CDR3 sequence reads: CASSLTRDSSSYEQYF. The CDR3 bases are TGTGCCAGCAGCTTAACCCGGGACAGTTCCTCCTACGAGCAGTACTTC. The V call is TRBV7-2, the J call TRBJ2-7; 7 bases are shared with TRBD1. The CDR3 contains 16 residues. The V gene end was trimmed by 2 bases and the J gene end by 0 bases; junction bases not matched to a gene: 7. Germline CDR1 is SGHTA and CDR2 is FQGNSA.

Points on this clonotype: A much larger clone differs from this one at a single base, so this may be a read error. The V and J genes are TRBV29-1 and TRBJ1-2; no clear D gene. Germline CDR1 reads SQVTM; CDR2 reads ANQGSEA. The length of the CDR3 is 12 residues. V gave up 3 bases and J gave up 8 bases, with 13 bases separating them. CDR3 nucleotides: TGCAGCGTTGACGGGTCCCCGACGGGCTACACCTTC. It yields the protein CSVDGSPTGYTF.

The J gene is TRBJ2-3, the V gene TRBV20-1, with 7 positions matching TRBD1. The trim removed 6 bases at V and 2 bases at J, leaving 8 bases unmatched. This CDR3 has 14 residues. Germline CDR1 is DFQATT and CDR2 is SNEGSKA (reference sequence). The CDR3 bases are TGCAGTGCCACGACAGGGATGTACACAGATACGCAGTATTTT. As protein: CSATTGMYTDTQYF.

The rearrangement joins TRBV5-5 to TRBJ1-1; 8 bases map to TRBD1. The CDR3 is 15 residues long. V shed 4 bases and J 6 bases; nucleotides not matched to a gene: 11. Germline assignment: CDR1 SGHKS and CDR2 YYEKEE (reference sequence). The CDR3 sequence: CASSPETGEFAEAFF. The CDR3, as DNA: TGTGCCAGCAGCCCCGAGACAGGGGAGTTTGCTGAAGCTTTCTTT.

V is TRBV20-1 and J is TRBJ1-3, with 8 bases lining up with TRBD1. This CDR3 contains 14 residues. The germline V gene encodes CDR1 DFQATT and CDR2 SNEGSKA (reference sequence). Trimming removed 6 bases from V and 4 bases from J; junction bases left unmatched: 8. The CDR3 sequence: CSAASPGGGNTIYF. The DNA for the CDR3 is TGCAGTGCGGCATCCCCAGGGGGCGGAAACACCATATATTTT.

This clonotype was recorded a few times. This chain joins TRBV7-9 and TRBJ2-5; D uncertain. The germline CDR1 and CDR2 sequences are SEHNR and FQNEAQ (reference sequence). V was shortened by 5 bases and J by 2 bases, with 9 bases between the two germline ends. The CDR3 sequence is 13 residues long. The CDR3 DNA reads as TGTGCCAGCAGCCCAGTACAGCAAGAGACCCAGTACTTC. Residues: CASSPVQQETQYF.

In this sample, this clonotype turned up a few times. This sequence joins TRBV29-1 and TRBJ2-1; 8 bases align to TRBD2. Germline V gene sequence: CDR1 SQVTM, CDR2 ANQGSEA. CDR3 length equals 16 residues. V shed 2 bases and J 5 bases; nucleotides not matched to a gene: 11. CDR3 loop: CSVETLLAGADNEQFF. The CDR3 DNA follows: TGCAGCGTTGAAACCCTTCTAGCGGGCGCAGACAATGAGCAGTTCTTC.

CDR3 sequence reads: CASSLAFTEAFF. The CDR3 DNA reads TGTGCCAGCAGCCTCGCCTTTACTGAAGCTTTCTTT. The V call is TRBV7-9, the J call TRBJ1-1; D is undetermined. This CDR3 has 12 amino acids. Trimming stripped 5 bases from V and 5 bases from J, with 9 bases between. Germline V gene lookup returns CDR1 SEHNR and CDR2 FQNEAQ (reference sequence).

This chain joins TRBV6-6 and TRBJ1-6; D is uncertain. Germline V gene data show CDR1 as MNHNY and CDR2 as SVGAGI (reference sequence). Trimming pared 5 bases from V and 8 bases from J, leaving 10 bases between. This CDR3 has 13 residues. In DNA, the CDR3 is TGTGCCAGCAGTATTACCCTCGATTCACCCCTCCACTTT. Its protein is CASSITLDSPLHF.

This clonotype was counted at least ten times. The chain recombines TRBV19 with TRBJ2-5; D gene ambiguous. V was trimmed by 5 bases and J by 0 bases, leaving 13 bases between them. The CDR3 is made up of 15 amino acids. Looked up from germline, CDR1 is LNHDA and CDR2 is SQIVND (reference sequence). The CDR3 nucleotides are TGTGCCAGTAGTCCCCTGGGCAGGTACCAAGAGACCCAGTACTTC. It encodes CASSPLGRYQETQYF.

This clonotype was detected only a few times. The rearrangement uses TRBV6-5 and TRBJ2-7; TRBD1 matches 9 bases. The CDR3 is 14 amino acids. The germline gives CDR1 MNHEY, CDR2 SVGAGI. The V segment lost 6 bases and the J segment 7 bases; nucleotides outside the gene matches: 10. CDR3 sequence: CASSDRGYSGEQYF. DNA for the CDR3: TGTGCCAGCAGCGACAGGGGGTATTCTGGGGAGCAGTACTTC.

The chain has TRBV5-1 and TRBJ2-1, with 11 bases identical to TRBD2. The CDR3 has 15 residues. V was pared by 4 bases and J by 8 bases, with 8 bases of the junction left unmatched. Germline loops: CDR1 SGHRS, CDR2 YFSETQ. This chain's CDR3 is CASSIAGGSGDEQFF. The CDR3 nucleotides are TGCGCCAGCAGCATAGCGGGAGGGTCTGGCGATGAGCAGTTCTTC.

With respect to this clonotype: Germline is not matched at one junction end, which may reflect a read error. The rearrangement joins TRBV4-3 to TRBJ2-5, with D unclear. This CDR3 spans 15 amino acids. The germline V gene has CDR1 LGHNA and CDR2 YSLEER. This CDR3 is CASGQDLQRKETQYF. CDR3 in DNA: TGCGCCAGCGGCCAAGATCTTCAAAGAAAAGAGACCCAGTACTTC.

CDR3 DNA: TGCGCCAGCAGCCAAGTGGGGAATAATTCACCCCTCCACTTT. This sequence encodes CASSQVGNNSPLHF. This sequence joins TRBV4-3 and TRBJ1-6; no reliable D call. Trimming took off 1 base at V and 5 bases at J, with 6 bases between the two ends. The length of the CDR3 is 14 residues. CDR1 and CDR2 (germline): LGHNA, YSLEER.

The V and J genes are TRBV12-3 or TRBV12-4 and TRBJ2-1; no firm D call. The CDR3 extends over 12 amino acids. V was pared by 4 bases and J by 2 bases, with 3 bases between. The CDR3 coding sequence is TGTGCCAGCAGTTACACCTACAATGAGCAGTTCTTC. This encodes CASSYTYNEQFF.

The sample holds a few counts of this clonotype. V and J are TRBV6-1 and TRBJ1-1; tentative D call: TRBD1 (6 bases). The CDR3 has 15 residues. Deletions cut 5 bases from V and 1 base from J, with 14 bases between. From germline, CDR1 is MNHNS and CDR2 SASEGT. The DNA for the CDR3 is TGTGCCAGCAGTTACAACGTGGACAGGAACACTGAAGCTTTCTTT. It encodes CASSYNVDRNTEAFF.

The V call is TRBV11-2, the J call TRBJ2-3; D not resolved. There are 16 residues in the CDR3. Per germline, CDR1 SGHAT and CDR2 FQNNGV. V was clipped by 4 bases and J by 0 bases, with 14 bases between them. This chain's CDR3 is CASSSPPSASTDTQYF. The DNA of the CDR3 is TGTGCCAGCAGCTCCCCACCGTCTGCTAGCACAGATACGCAGTATTTT.

A few counts support this clonotype. The chain has TRBV28 and TRBJ1-1; D uncertain. The CDR3 totals 13 residues. The V end lost 6 bases, the J end lost 0 bases, and 8 bases lay between the germline ends. Germline V gene lookup returns CDR1 MDHEN and CDR2 SYDVKM. The CDR3 loop reads CASSTGLNTEAFF. The CDR3 nucleotides read TGTGCCAGCAGCACGGGGTTGAACACTGAAGCTTTCTTT.

This clonotype showed up many times. V is TRBV20-1 and J is TRBJ1-4, with TRBD1 as a possible D gene (6 bases). Germline V gene sequence: CDR1 DFQATT, CDR2 SNEGSKA (reference sequence). Trimming stripped 2 bases from V and 0 bases from J, with 13 bases between. The CDR3 is 16 amino acids. The CDR3 sequence is CSARNSYRATNEKLFF. CDR3 coding DNA: TGCAGTGCTAGAAATTCCTACAGGGCAACTAATGAAAAACTGTTTTTT.

Only a few counts were recorded for this clonotype. V is TRBV6-2 or TRBV6-3 and J is TRBJ2-3; 9 bases align to TRBD2. Germline CDR1 reads MNHEY; CDR2 reads SVGEGT. V dropped 6 bases and J dropped 1; count of bases not matched to a gene: 5. The CDR3 is 15 residues long. CDR3 sequence (DNA): TGTGCCAGCAGATATCTAGCGGGGCGCACAGATACGCAGTATTTT. It translates to CASRYLAGRTDTQYF.

This clonotype was observed a handful of times. The chain has TRBV4-2 and TRBJ2-3, with 7 bases matching TRBD1. This CDR3 comprises 15 residues. Germline trimming cut 0 bases from V and 4 bases from J; bases unmatched to any gene: 4. The germline gives CDR1 LGHNA, CDR2 YNFKEQ. The CDR3 region has the DNA TGTGCCAGCAGCCAAGATCGGACAGGCCCAGATACGCAGTATTTT. It specifies CASSQDRTGPDTQYF.

This chain uses TRBV3-1 with TRBJ1-6; TRBD1 aligns across 7 bases. Germline loops: CDR1 LGHDT, CDR2 YNNKEL (reference sequence). V shed 2 bases and J 7 bases; nucleotides not matched to a gene: 8. The CDR3 is made up of 16 amino acids. As DNA, the CDR3 is TGTGCCAGCAGCCAATACGACAGGGCGGGGAATTCACCCCTCCACTTT. This gives the protein CASSQYDRAGNSPLHF.

This chain uses TRBV4-3 with TRBJ2-3, with TRBD2 identical over 11 bases. The CDR3 consists of 16 residues. Germline V gene sequence: CDR1 LGHNA, CDR2 YSLEER. Trimming removed 2 bases from V and 3 bases from J; junction bases left unmatched: 4. The CDR3: CASSQYWTSGTDTQYF. CDR3 nucleotide sequence: TGCGCCAGCAGCCAATACTGGACTAGCGGGACAGATACGCAGTATTTT.

This clonotype appeared many times. V usage is TRBV4-3 and J usage is TRBJ2-7, with D possibly matching TRBD2 (6 bases). The germline V gene encodes CDR1 LGHNA and CDR2 YSLEER. Trimming shortened V by 2 bases and J by 6 bases, and 17 bases separated the two germline ends. The CDR3 has 15 residues. CDR3 loop: CASSQTLSGPAEQYF. The CDR3 nucleotides read TGCGCCAGCAGCCAAACACTGAGCGGGCCTGCCGAGCAGTACTTC.

The CDR3 nucleotides read TGTGCCACCAGTGATCCGACAGGGGAGGGGGAGACCCAGTACTTC. Translation: CATSDPTGEGETQYF. The chain uses TRBV24-1 and TRBJ2-5, with D maybe TRBD1 (8 bases). V gave up 3 bases and J gave up 5 bases, with 15 bases separating them. Germline CDR1 reads KGHDR; CDR2 reads SFDVKD. The CDR3 runs to 15 residues.

In this sample, this clonotype turned up a few times. This rearrangement joins TRBV6-2 or TRBV6-3 to TRBJ2-5, with a weak D call TRBD2 (5 bases). Germline CDR1 reads MNHEY; CDR2 reads SVGEGT. The CDR3 totals 13 residues. The V end lost 6 bases, the J end lost 1 base, and 9 bases lay between the germline ends. In DNA, the CDR3 is TGTGCCAGCAGCCAGGACTTCCAAGAGACCCAGTACTTC. It translates to CASSQDFQETQYF.

This clonotype occurred many times. The J gene is TRBJ2-5, the V gene TRBV20-1, with 11 bases lining up with TRBD2. Trimming removed 3 bases from V and 5 bases from J; junction bases left unmatched: 5. This CDR3 is built from 14 residues. Germline V lookup: CDR1 DFQATT, CDR2 SNEGSKA (reference sequence). The CDR3 region has the DNA TGCAGTGCTAGGATTAGCGGGGGGGGTGAGACCCAGTACTTC. Translated, it gives CSARISGGGETQYF.

The table lists this clonotype with a few counts. The rearrangement uses TRBV3-1 and TRBJ2-1, with 9 nucleotides matching TRBD2. V shed 3 bases, J shed 0 bases, and the junction held 3 bases outside the gene matches. Looked up from germline, CDR1 is LGHDT and CDR2 is YNNKEL (reference sequence). The CDR3 is 16 residues long. CDR3 region: CASSHRTSASYNEQFF. The DNA of the CDR3 is TGTGCCAGCAGCCACCGGACTAGCGCCTCCTACAATGAGCAGTTCTTC.